This is a list of T cell receptor beta chains from one sample in a study of OX40 agonist ivuxolimab in advanced cancers. Assay used: immunoSEQ multiplex PCR; TCRdb lists only in-frame clones, some missing. Of roughly 23,000 clones in the sample, 75% to 85% were seen once. The starting material was CD4+ or CD8+ T cells sorted from blood, obtained in a trial of the OX40 agonist ivuxolimab. These receptors came from an adult with an advanced solid tumor such as melanoma, head and neck, liver or kidney cancer. Both conserved end residues are part of each CDR3. The D gene is left open where the match is weak. Only some rows state a clone size, as once, few, many or a class for expanded clones.

D,V,J,size,DNA,CDR3
TRBD1,TRBV28,TRBJ1-2,-,TGTGCCAGCAGTTCCCCACAGGGGGCGCGTCATGGCTACACCTTC,CASSSPQGARHGYTF
-,TRBV6-6,TRBJ2-3,-,TGTGCCACCGGAGAGGGGCAGTATTTT,CATGEGQYF
TRBD1,TRBV6-1,TRBJ1-5,-,TGTGCCAGCAGGTTGGGACAGGGGTGGCCCCAGCATTTT,CASRLGQGWPQHF
-,TRBV4-1,TRBJ2-1,-,TGCGCCAGCAGCCCTAGACTGACCAATGAGCAGTTCTTC,CASSPRLTNEQFF
-,TRBV6-5,TRBJ1-2,-,TGTGCCAGCAGTGACGTATATGGCTACACCTTC,CASSDVYGYTF
-,TRBV5-4,TRBJ2-1,-,TGTGCCAGCAGCTTGGGGCTAGCTTCCTACAATGAGCAGTTCTTC,CASSLGLASYNEQFF
TRBD2,TRBV27,TRBJ2-7,-,TGTGCCAGCAGTTTATCTGGGCTAGCGGGAGACGAGCAGTACTTC,CASSLSGLAGDEQYF
TRBD1,TRBV6-1,TRBJ1-5,-,TGTGCCAGCAGTGAAGTGGGACAGCCCCCGGGTCAGCCCCAGCATTTT,CASSEVGQPPGQPQHF
-,TRBV13,TRBJ2-7,-,TGTGCCAGCAGCCTCAGGGGGGCCTACGAGCAGTACTTC,CASSLRGAYEQYF
-,TRBV5-1,TRBJ2-7,-,TGCGCCAGCAGCTTGGGCAGGGGGGACTACGAGCAGTACTTC,CASSLGRGDYEQYF
-,TRBV5-3,TRBJ1-5,-,TGTGCCAGCAAACTGGGAGTCGGGCCCCAGCCCCAGCATTTT,CASKLGVGPQPQHF
-,TRBV6-4,TRBJ1-2,few,TGTGCCAGCAGTGCCGACAGGTCCTATGGCTACACCTTC,CASSADRSYGYTF
-,TRBV6-1,TRBJ2-7,-,TGTGCCAGCAGCCTTTCTTCCGGGGCCTACGAGCAGTACTTC,CASSLSSGAYEQYF
-,TRBV6-1,TRBJ2-1,-,TGTGCCAGCGGGCGGGACGTCCACAATGAGCAGTTCTTC,CASGRDVHNEQFF
-,TRBV6-1,TRBJ1-5,medium-sized,TGTGCCAGCAGTGACTTTAGGGGATTTAGCAATCAGCCCCAGCATTTT,CASSDFRGFSNQPQHF
TRBD1,TRBV25-1,TRBJ2-5,-,TGTGCCAGCAGTCCCCGACAGGGGGCGAGGTACCAAGAGACCCAGTACTTC,CASSPRQGARYQETQYF
-,TRBV6-1,TRBJ1-2,medium-sized,TGTGCCAGCACGTTAGTTCTTAACTATGGCTACACCTTC,CASTLVLNYGYTF
-,TRBV11-2,TRBJ2-7,-,TGTGCCAGCAGCTTAGGGACTGGGCAGGGGTCCTACGAGCAGTACTTC,CASSLGTGQGSYEQYF
TRBD2,TRBV6-4,TRBJ2-3,few,TGTGCCAGCAGTGTCCGGGGCAAACTAGCGGGGCCAGATACGCAGTATTTT,CASSVRGKLAGPDTQYF
TRBD1,TRBV7-9,TRBJ2-1,-,TGTGCCAGCAGCTTGATCAAGGGGACAGATACATACAATGAGCAGTTCTTC,CASSLIKGTDTYNEQFF
-,TRBV10-1,TRBJ2-2,-,TGCGCCAGCAGTGATGGGACCTTATACACCGGGGAGCTGTTTTTT,CASSDGTLYTGELFF
-,TRBV4-1,TRBJ1-4,-,TGCGCCAGCAGCCAGGGTGGCGAAAAACTGTTTTTT,CASSQGGEKLFF
-,TRBV10-1,TRBJ2-7,once,TGCGCCAGCAGTGAGTCGATCAGGGGGGACTCCTACGAGCAGTACTTC,CASSESIRGDSYEQYF
TRBD2,TRBV27,TRBJ2-3,-,TGTGCCAGTCCCCGCGGGGGGCACACAGATACGCAGTATTTT,CASPRGGHTDTQYF
-,TRBV9,TRBJ2-6,once,TGTGCCAGCACCGTTAGCTGGGCAGCTGGGGCCAACGTCCTGACTTTC,CASTVSWAAGANVLTF
TRBD1,TRBV27,TRBJ2-7,once,TGTGCCAGCAGTCCCGGGACAGCCTCCTACGAGCAGTACTTC,CASSPGTASYEQYF
-,TRBV9,TRBJ2-7,-,TGTGCCAGCAGCGTACGGGGGATGGGGAACGAGCAGTACTTC,CASSVRGMGNEQYF
-,TRBV19,TRBJ2-3,-,TGTGCCAGTAGTATAGTAGGCAACGCAGATACGCAGTATTTT,CASSIVGNADTQYF
-,TRBV7-3,TRBJ2-7,-,TGTGCCAGCAGTCCGGGACTGAACTCCTACGAGCAGTACTTC,CASSPGLNSYEQYF
TRBD1,TRBV5-6,TRBJ2-7,-,TGTGCCAGCAGCATCTCGACAGGGCTGTTATTATACGAGCAGTACTTC,CASSISTGLLLYEQYF
-,TRBV6-6,TRBJ1-1,-,TGTGCCAGCAGTCCTCTCGGTGAGGGGAGGGCTTTCTTT,CASSPLGEGRAFF
-,TRBV7-8,TRBJ2-7,once,TGTGCCAGCAGCTGGAGCCAGGAGCAGTACTTC,CASSWSQEQYF
TRBD1,TRBV7-9,TRBJ2-7,-,TGTGCCAGCAGCTTTGGACAGGGTACCTACGAGCAGTACTTC,CASSFGQGTYEQYF
TRBD2,TRBV9,TRBJ2-7,once,TGTGCCAGCAGCGTGGCGGGACTAGCGGGAGAGCAGTACTTC,CASSVAGLAGEQYF
-,TRBV6-5,TRBJ1-2,-,TGTGCCAGCAGTTACTCGGGGGGCGCGGGAGGCTACACCTTC,CASSYSGGAGGYTF